These T cell receptor beta chains were read from a single sample in a study of radiotherapy plus CTLA-4 blockade in lung cancer. The protocol was immunoSEQ multiplex PCR, while the TCRdb copy is restricted to in-frame clones and leaves out a portion. The sample carries more than 55,000 clones, approximately 82% recorded once. Sequencing was performed on peripheral blood, taken from a patient treated with radiotherapy plus ipilimumab. These receptors all stem from a human donor with non-small cell lung cancer whose response to radiotherapy plus ipilimumab could not be evaluated. Both conserved end residues are part of each CDR3. The D gene is left open where the match is weak. For some rows the clone size is stated as once, few or many, or as a class when expanded; others skip it.

V gene	clone size	J gene	D gene	CDR3 protein	CDR3 DNA
TRBV5-4	few	TRBJ1-6	NA	CASSLGQVGDSPLHF	TGTGCCAGCAGCTTGGGACAGGTAGGGGATTCACCCCTCCACTTT
TRBV19	few	TRBJ1-3	NA	CASSPVLLRNSGNTIYF	TGTGCCAGTAGTCCCGTTCTTTTGAGAAACTCTGGAAACACCATATATTTT
TRBV5-6	NA	TRBJ2-5	TRBD2	CASSSYRLAGELKETQYF	TGTGCCAGCAGCTCCTATAGACTAGCGGGGGAGCTAAAAGAGACCCAGTACTTC
TRBV5-4	NA	TRBJ2-1	NA	CASSLVGYEQFF	TGTGCCAGCAGCTTGGTCGGGTATGAGCAGTTCTTC
TRBV5-4	NA	TRBJ1-1	NA	CASSTQGPEAFF	TGTGCCAGCAGCACTCAGGGGCCTGAAGCTTTCTTT
TRBV30	NA	TRBJ1-1	NA	CAWTRRSTEAFF	TGTGCCTGGACCCGCCGGAGCACTGAAGCTTTCTTT
TRBV28	once	TRBJ1-5	TRBD1	CASSRDRNQPQHF	TGTGCCAGCAGTCGGGACAGGAATCAGCCCCAGCATTTT
TRBV19	NA	TRBJ1-5	TRBD1	CASSIQGALGQPQHF	TGTGCCAGTAGTATACAGGGGGCCCTGGGTCAGCCCCAGCATTTT
TRBV6-5	NA	TRBJ1-2	NA	CASSYRRGLLDYGYTF	TGTGCCAGCAGTTATCGTCGGGGGTTACTTGACTATGGCTACACCTTC
TRBV9	NA	TRBJ2-5	TRBD2	CASSGGTSQETQYF	TGTGCCAGCAGCGGAGGGACTAGCCAAGAGACCCAGTACTTC
TRBV4-3	NA	TRBJ2-7	TRBD2	CASSPQVPGGGYEQYF	TGCGCCAGCAGCCCCCAGGTCCCCGGCGGGGGGTACGAGCAGTACTTC
TRBV15	NA	TRBJ2-5	NA	CATSRRQRDQETQYF	TGTGCCACCAGCAGACGACAGCGGGACCAAGAGACCCAGTACTTC
TRBV7-9	NA	TRBJ2-5	TRBD2	CASSLAAGGPETQYF	TGTGCCAGCAGCTTAGCAGCGGGAGGGCCCGAGACCCAGTACTTC
TRBV5-4	NA	TRBJ2-2	NA	CASSLETDTGELFF	TGTGCCAGCAGCTTGGAGACAGACACCGGGGAGCTGTTTTTT